This T cell receptor (beta chain) was recorded in a study of molecular identifiers for immune sequencing clone quantification. About the study: In the replicates, RNA derived from around 20,000 or 100,000 naive CD8 cells was divided into five parts, and four were sequenced.

Germline V gene lookup returns CDR1 SQVTM and CDR2 ANQGSEA. The CDR3 contains 12 residues. With 7 bases removed from V and 5 bases from J, the gap between germline ends came to 14 bases. Libraries from naive CD8 cells were generated from roughly 18,000 to 920,000 sorted cells (with 10%, 30% or 50% RNA). This clonotype appeared many times. TCRdb itself ran the PCR reads through MiXCR, one entry per CDR3 protein. The sample has about half a million distinct CDR3 sequences; about 21% are singletons. Sequenced material: naive CD8+ T cells from blood, with Jurkat cell RNA spiked in. As for subset: FACS-sorted CD8+CD4-CCR7+CD45RA+ naive T cells. This receptor was identified in a human donor in good health. Some libraries in this study had Jurkat cell RNA spiked in. V and J are TRBV29-1 and TRBJ1-1; D is uncertain. The CDR3 loop reads CSALDRGTEAFF. CDR3 nucleotide sequence: TGCAGCGCCCTGGATAGAGGAACTGAAGCTTTCTTT.